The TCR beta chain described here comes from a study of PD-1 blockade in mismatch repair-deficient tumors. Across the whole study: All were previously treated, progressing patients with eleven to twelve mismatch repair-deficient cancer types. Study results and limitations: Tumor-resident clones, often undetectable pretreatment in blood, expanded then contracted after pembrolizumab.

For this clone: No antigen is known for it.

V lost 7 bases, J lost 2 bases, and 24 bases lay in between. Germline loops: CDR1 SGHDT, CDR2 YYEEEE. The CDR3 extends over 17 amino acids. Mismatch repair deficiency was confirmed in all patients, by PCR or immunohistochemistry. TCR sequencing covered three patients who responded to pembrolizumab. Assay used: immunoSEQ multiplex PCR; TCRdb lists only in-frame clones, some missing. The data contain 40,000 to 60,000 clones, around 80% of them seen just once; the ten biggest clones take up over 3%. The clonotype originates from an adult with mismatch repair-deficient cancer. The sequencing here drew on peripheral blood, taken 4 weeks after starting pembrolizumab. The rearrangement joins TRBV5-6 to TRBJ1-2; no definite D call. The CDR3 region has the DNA TGTGCCAGCCGCTCCCGGGCTTTTATCGGATCCAACTATGGCTACACCTTC. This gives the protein CASRSRAFIGSNYGYTF.